The sequence of this T cell receptor (beta chain) was determined in a study of cytomegalovirus exposure and HLA in healthy donors (dated by TCRdb to about 2017). Turning to the overall study: In an earlier analysis of about 560 of the donors, approximately 300 Gb of sequence data and approximately 100 million unique TCR beta sequences from 150 million to 200 million T cells were reported. Roughly 300 gigabases of sequencing data and approximately 85 million unique TCR sequences were included in an early release covering about 700 HLA-typed donors. The genetic ancestry cluster associated with self-reported Caucasian donors included around 76% of the 300 to 400 genotyped donors. The study was designed to test whether signatures of past pathogen exposure could be identified by cataloging public T cell receptors. The T cell repertoires of some 670 subjects were profiled by immunosequencing and related to cytomegalovirus serostatus. In addition to the first cohort of roughly 700 subjects, a separate validation cohort of around 110 different subjects was used. To predict cytomegalovirus infection status, the study brought together high-throughput TCR immunosequencing, statistical association of individual TCRs with disease status, and machine learning. A later analysis re-examined previously published TCR beta repertoires from about 670 donors and added high-resolution HLA genotyping to investigate patterns of TCR occurrence. The later analysis used no new phenotypic data to find candidate immune exposures, relying instead on TCR beta sequences and their occurrence across donors. In an earlier analysis of roughly 540 of the donors, high-throughput TCR beta sequencing was used to judge whether each TCR beta V gene segment behaved as functional or pseudogenic. Donor age, sex, ethnicity and CMV serostatus were collected together with the repertoire data. A later genetic analysis used genome-wide SNP genotypes for about 55% of the 666 donors, treating that subset as a discovery cohort. All discovery cohort repertoires had been generated using a single sequencing platform. HLA typing covered class I and class II loci at four-digit resolution. The number of typed donors differed by locus: roughly 629-640 for A, B, C, DRB1 and DQB1; some 540 for DQA1; fewer than 610 for DPA1; and some 450 for DPB1. Because of strong linkage in the cohort, 4 to 6 DR-DQ haplotypes were treated as single units for association and clustering. On average, roughly 200,000 unique TCR beta nucleotide sequences were sequenced per donor among a few hundred genotyped donors of the cohort, with roughly 18% of those sequences being non-productive.

Overall results and qualifications from the work: In vitro tests confirmed that a few of the cytomegalovirus-associated TCR beta chains recognize cytomegalovirus antigens. The only immune exposure information available for the cohort was CMV serostatus. The cohort was sequenced for TCR beta chains only, and without alpha or paired-chain data the features that could be detected were limited. Some IMGT-functional V segments, including TRBV6-2 and TRBV6-3, could not be distinguished by the 87-base-pair reads and were therefore excluded. In a later analysis, around 17,000 TCR beta sequences were associated with specific HLA alleles at a false discovery rate of 0.05. Some 15 rarely observed V segments, including chromosome 9 orphons, were excluded from the earlier analysis of about 500 of the donors because counts were too low. The authors suggested that the approach could potentially be extended to other disease states and immunological phenotypes. In the study, 164 TCR beta chains were listed as associated with cytomegalovirus. V-gene and J-gene trimming of TCR beta chains was associated with a missense DCLRE1C variant in a later genetic analysis, and the association was replicated in an independent cohort. A later analysis found that TCR association rates varied across HLA loci, with DRB1 alleles showing the most associated TCRs and HLA-C alleles the fewest. HLA typing was unavailable for some donors at each locus, so association tests used only the typed subset. A further reported finding was that TCR beta sequences accurately predicted the HLA-A and HLA-B alleles for most subjects in the first cohort. The classifier was reported to diagnose cytomegalovirus status with high specificity and sensitivity in both the original cohort and the validation cohort. A later analysis found that most CMV-associated TCR beta chains appeared HLA-restricted, with HLA associations seemingly driven largely by CMV exposure. Linkage disequilibrium might explain the correlated functional status among segregating V segments, but an unknown experimental factor could not be ruled out. While some public TCRs were present in many individuals, most TCR sequences turned up only very rarely across donors. Roughly uniform sequencing depth across donors was assumed in presence/absence analyses, although this assumption may not hold. According to a later analysis, parvovirus B19, influenza, CMV and Epstein-Barr virus appeared linked to several top co-occurrence clusters. A group of highly shared sequence variants was considered likely to be a technical artifact of the sequencing pipeline. In an earlier analysis of about 550 of the donors, most TCR beta V segments were observed in productive rearrangements about 90% or about 30% of the time, broadly matching IMGT annotations. A later analysis found that HLA-associated TCR beta chains were more clonally expanded and had lower generation probabilities than equally common non-associated chains. According to a later genetic analysis, donors in an Asian-associated ancestry cluster had fewer N-insertions in productive TCRs than the approximately 630-donor mean. Assigning TCR associations to individual alleles was difficult when HLA alleles, especially DR and DQ, strongly co-occurred.

The cohort consisted of 650 to 850 healthy bone marrow donors. Cohort members were all nominally healthy when sampled, although unrecorded immune exposures were likely present. CMV serostatus was positive for about 290 and negative for 352 of the 666 cohort members, and was not recorded for this donor. A peripheral blood sample was provided by each donor, and peripheral blood mononuclear cells were used for TCR beta sequencing. Genomic DNA extraction from the blood cell samples was performed with the Qiagen DNeasy Blood Extraction Kit. Worth noting for this clone: There is no known antigen for this receptor. Nothing much larger sits one base from this clone, and base qualities are not available.

From the cysteine up to the phenylalanine, the CDR3 has a length of 13 residues. The kept DNA is CDR3 alone, 39 bases in frame from the first base. Trimming removed 5 bases from V and 4 bases from J, leaving 11 bases between the germline ends. CDR1 and CDR2 are drawn from the germline V gene (reference sequence): LNHDA, SQIVND. Library method: the immunoSEQ multiplex PCR assay. For the multiplex PCR, a mixture combining 60 forward primers for TCR Vbeta segments and 13 reverse primers for TCR Jbeta segments was used. The CDR3 region of rearranged TCR beta genes was amplified from genomic DNA by a multiplex PCR assay. On the Illumina HiSeq System, the amplified TCR beta libraries were sequenced as 87-base-pair reads. Per the original workflow: A later analysis counted some 74 million unique TCR beta chains across the 600 to 850 repertoires, and around 9.9 million of these chains were shared by at least two donors. Raw reads were error-corrected and collapsed into unique sequences with a nearest-neighbor algorithm that merged closely related sequences to remove PCR and sequencing errors. CDR3 sequences were aligned to IMGT reference sequences to assign V, D and J gene segments. For a sequence to be retained, a match of at least six nucleotides was required to both a V gene segment and a J gene segment. A rearrangement counted as productive if the CDR3 had no stop codons and remained in frame with V and J, and every other rearrangement counted as non-productive. CDR3 was defined by IMGT convention, running from the second conserved V-encoded cysteine to the conserved J-encoded phenylalanine. In an earlier analysis of more than 550 of the donors, sequences lacking an unambiguous match to a single V gene segment were excluded. An earlier analysis of approximately 590 of the donors called V segments functional above 56.7% productive rearrangements and segregating when the between-donor standard deviation exceeded 5%. A statistical classification framework was developed to diagnose cytomegalovirus status using the catalog of TCR beta chain sequences. A later analysis assigned V and J genes by comparing TCR nucleotide sequences with IMGT/GENE-DB human TR gene sequences. A later analysis assigned CDR3 sequences and most-parsimonious VDJ recombination scenarios with the TCRdist pipeline. In a later analysis, every TCR beta chain was defined by the combination of its CDR3 amino acid sequence and its V-gene family, and reads without a unique V-gene family were dropped. To address suspected cross-contamination and a sequencing artifact, a later analysis removed several hundred highly shared, low-generation-probability nucleotide sequences. A later analysis calculated a clonal expansion index for each public chain from normalized within-repertoire ranks of inferred template counts. In a later analysis, generation probabilities were computed with a VDJ recombination model fitted to out-of-frame rearrangements, and the resulting probabilities were checked against IGoR. A later analysis scored TCR-TCR, TCR-HLA and TCR-CMV co-occurrence with hypergeometric tests, applying a repertoire-size bias correction to TCR pairs. To estimate false discovery rates, a later analysis permuted the HLA or CMV assignments 20 times. In a later analysis, co-occurring TCRs were grouped using DBSCAN, with TCRdist sequence similarity added in when clustering inside HLA-allele-positive subsets. Repertoires with fewer than 30,000 or more than 120,000 public chains, plus five repertoires with anomalous nucleotide sharing, were excluded from co-occurrence clustering. TCRdb's version of the immuneACCESS table is confined to in-frame rearrangements and falls short of the full clone set. An unresolved V gene accounts for under half of the shortfall where checked; the remainder is of unknown origin. V, J and clone size are those of that table, while D and trimming were read from the DNA. The sample yields approximately 91,000 clones; 64% were counted once. The ten largest make up about 2.3% of the sample.

The sequenced sample consisted of PBMCs. This sequence was found in a human donor in good health. The chain links TRBV19 with TRBJ1-1, with the D gene too uncertain to name. The CDR3 amino acid sequence is: CASSEGLSTEAFF. The DNA sequence is TGTGCCAGTAGTGAGGGATTGAGCACTGAAGCTTTCTTT.